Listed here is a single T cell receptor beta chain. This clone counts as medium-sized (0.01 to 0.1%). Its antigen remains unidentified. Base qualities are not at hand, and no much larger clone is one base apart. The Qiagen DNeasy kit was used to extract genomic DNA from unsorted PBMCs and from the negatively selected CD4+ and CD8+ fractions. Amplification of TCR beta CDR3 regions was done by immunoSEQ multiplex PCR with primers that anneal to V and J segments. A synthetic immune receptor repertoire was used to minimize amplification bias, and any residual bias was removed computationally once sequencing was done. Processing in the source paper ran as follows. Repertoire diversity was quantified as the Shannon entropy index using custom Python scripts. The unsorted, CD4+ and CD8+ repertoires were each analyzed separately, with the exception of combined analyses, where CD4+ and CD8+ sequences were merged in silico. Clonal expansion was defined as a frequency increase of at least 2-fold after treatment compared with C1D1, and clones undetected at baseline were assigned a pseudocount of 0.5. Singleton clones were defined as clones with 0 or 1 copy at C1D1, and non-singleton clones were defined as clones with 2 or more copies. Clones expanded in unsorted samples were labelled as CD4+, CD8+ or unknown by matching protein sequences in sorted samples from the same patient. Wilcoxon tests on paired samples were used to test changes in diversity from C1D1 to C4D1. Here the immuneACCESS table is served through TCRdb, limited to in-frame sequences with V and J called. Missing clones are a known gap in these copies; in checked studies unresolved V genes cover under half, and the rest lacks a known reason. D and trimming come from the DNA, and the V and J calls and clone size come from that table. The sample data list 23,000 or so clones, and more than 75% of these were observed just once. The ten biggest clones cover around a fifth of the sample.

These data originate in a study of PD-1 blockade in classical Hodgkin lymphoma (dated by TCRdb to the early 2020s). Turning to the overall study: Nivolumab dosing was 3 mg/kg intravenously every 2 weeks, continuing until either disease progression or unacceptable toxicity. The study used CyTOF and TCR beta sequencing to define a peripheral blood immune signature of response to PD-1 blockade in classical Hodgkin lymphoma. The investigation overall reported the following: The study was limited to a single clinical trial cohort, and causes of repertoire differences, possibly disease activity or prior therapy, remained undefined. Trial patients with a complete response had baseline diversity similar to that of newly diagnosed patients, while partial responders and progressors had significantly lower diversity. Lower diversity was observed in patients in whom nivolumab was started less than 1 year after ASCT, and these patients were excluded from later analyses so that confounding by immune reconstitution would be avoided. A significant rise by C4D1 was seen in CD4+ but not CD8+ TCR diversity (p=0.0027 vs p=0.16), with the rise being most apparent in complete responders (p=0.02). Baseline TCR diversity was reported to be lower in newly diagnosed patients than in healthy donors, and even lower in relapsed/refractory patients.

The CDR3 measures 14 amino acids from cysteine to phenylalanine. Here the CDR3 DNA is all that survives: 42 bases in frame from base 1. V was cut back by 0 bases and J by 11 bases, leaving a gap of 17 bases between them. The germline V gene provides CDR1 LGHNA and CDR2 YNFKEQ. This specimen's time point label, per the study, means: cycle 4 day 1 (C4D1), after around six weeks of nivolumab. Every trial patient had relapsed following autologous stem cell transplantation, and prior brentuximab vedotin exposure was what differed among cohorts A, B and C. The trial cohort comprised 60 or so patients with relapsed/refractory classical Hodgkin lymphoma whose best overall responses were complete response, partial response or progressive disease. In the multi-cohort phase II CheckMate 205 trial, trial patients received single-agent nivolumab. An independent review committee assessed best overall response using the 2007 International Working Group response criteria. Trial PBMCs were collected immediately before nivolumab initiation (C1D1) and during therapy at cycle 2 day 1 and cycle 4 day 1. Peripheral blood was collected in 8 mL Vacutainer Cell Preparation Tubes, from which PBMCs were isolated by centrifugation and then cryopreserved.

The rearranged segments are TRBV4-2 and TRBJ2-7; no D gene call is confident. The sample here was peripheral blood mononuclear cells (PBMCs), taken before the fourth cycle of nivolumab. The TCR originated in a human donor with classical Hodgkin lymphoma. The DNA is TGTGCCAGCAGCCAAGATCCAGGACCGCTGCCTGAGTACTTC. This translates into CASSQDPGPLPEYF.